This note documents a single TCR beta chain sequence. What it binds is not known. The PCR had 60 Vbeta and 13 Jbeta primers. Repertoires were generated with immunoSEQ multiplex PCR, while TCRdb's copy carries only in-frame clones and drops some. The sample lists around 210,000 clones; around 84% were seen once. There are 15 residues in the CDR3. Trimming stripped 5 bases from V and 4 bases from J, with 16 bases between. CDR1 and CDR2 (germline): SGHTA, FQGNSA. The data are from a study of cytomegalovirus exposure and HLA in healthy donors. Broader study findings: In a later analysis, several top co-occurrence clusters appeared linked to parvovirus B19, influenza, CMV and Epstein-Barr virus. Later on, analysis showed that most CMV-associated TCR beta chains appeared to be HLA-restricted. It was shown in a later analysis that HLA-associated TCR beta chains were more clonally expanded than other, equally common chains.

Input material: PBMCs. The receptor comes from a girl aged 2-9 years in good health and CMV-seronegative. This chain joins TRBV7-2 and TRBJ2-3; weak D call: TRBD2 (5 bases). CDR3 protein: CASSRVDSSSDTQYF. CDR3 in DNA: TGTGCCAGCAGCAGAGTGGACTCTAGCTCAGATACGCAGTATTTT.